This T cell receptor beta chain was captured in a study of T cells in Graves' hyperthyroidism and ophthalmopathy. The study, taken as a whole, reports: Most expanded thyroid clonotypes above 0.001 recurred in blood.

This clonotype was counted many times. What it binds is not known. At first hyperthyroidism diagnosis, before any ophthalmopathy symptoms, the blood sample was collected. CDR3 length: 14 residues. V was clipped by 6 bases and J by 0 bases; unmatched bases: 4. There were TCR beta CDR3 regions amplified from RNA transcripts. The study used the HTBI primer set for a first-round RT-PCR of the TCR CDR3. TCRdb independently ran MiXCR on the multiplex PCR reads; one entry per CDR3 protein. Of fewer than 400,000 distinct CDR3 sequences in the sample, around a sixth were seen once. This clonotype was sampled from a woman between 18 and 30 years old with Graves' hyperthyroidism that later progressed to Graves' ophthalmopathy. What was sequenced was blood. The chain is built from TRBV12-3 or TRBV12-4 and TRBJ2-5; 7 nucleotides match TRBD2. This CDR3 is CASSPGTNQETQYF. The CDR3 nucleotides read TGTGCCAGCAGCCCCGGGACTAACCAAGAGACCCAGTACTTC.